Included here is one T cell receptor beta chain sequence, with context. The data originate from a study of blood T cell repertoires in COVID-19. Background on the study: Samples representing acute and convalescent COVID-19 were sourced from the United States, Italy and Spain. In each case, the material was cDNA or gDNA derived from T cells, B-cell-depleted T cells, or PBMCs.

CDR1 and CDR2 from the germline V gene are ENHRY and SYGVKD. This CDR3 region has 15 residues. The V and J ends lost 4 bases and 5 bases, in that order; junction bases with no gene match: 7. Enrollment of patients from Seattle took place during active infection, with longitudinal follow-up. Original processing notes: Researchers report that nucleated cell counts were estimated from reference gene primer amplification. Produced via immunoSEQ multiplex PCR; TCRdb's table is partial and in-frame only. The V and J calls and the clone size are those of that table, but D and trimming were determined from the DNA. The repertoire holds fewer than 70,000 clones, with roughly 86% as singletons.

The sequence derives from a middle-aged man with COVID-19, enrolled during active disease. The rearrangement joins TRBV10-3 to TRBJ2-3; TRBD2 matches 9 bases. The sample consisted of peripheral blood. CDR3 DNA: TGTGCCATCAGTGTCGGCGGGGGGGCCATAGATACGCAGTATTTT. It encodes CAISVGGGAIDTQYF.